This T cell receptor beta chain emerged from a study of T cell responses to AZD1222 COVID-19 vaccine. CDR3 length: 15 residues. Losses at the gene ends were 5 bases for V and 1 base for J; bases not matched to a gene: 6. Germline V gene lookup returns CDR1 SGHTA and CDR2 FQGNSA. Broader study findings: Possibly, clonal diversity was underestimated; donors were largely white British and included more females. Repertoires were obtained solely post-peak T cell response. Unmutated variant regions are reportedly the target of nearly half of TCRs that are spike-specific. Regions 160-218 and 743-854 dominated among vaccine-associated CD4 TCRs spanning spike.

This clone appeared a single time. The target antigen is unknown. TCRdb's table, derived via immunoSEQ multiplex PCR, lists solely in-frame clones and lacks some. The sample shows more than 95,000 clones, about nine tenths of them seen only once. This rearrangement joins TRBV7-2 to TRBJ2-7; 9 bases agree with TRBD2. This TCR was sampled from an adult who received the MenACWY meningococcal vaccine as a control. This specimen consisted of peripheral blood, obtained 28 days after the second dose of the MenACWY control vaccine. DNA for the CDR3: TGTGCCAGCAGCGAAAGCGGGGGGCCTTCCTACGAGCAGTACTTC. It translates to CASSESGGPSYEQYF.